This TCR beta chain was retrieved from a study of shared clonotypes between healthy human individuals. As for the study in general: The study enrolled two women and a few men aged 18 to 49.

General study findings and limits: The naive CD4 repertoires of a handful of donors were compared, and around 5% of clonotypes were shared.

Of note for this clone: The target antigen is unknown. In the same sample, other DNA sequences code for this CDR3.

It was CD45RO-negative cells, positively selected for CCR7, that made up naive CD8 cells, with terminally differentiated effector memory CD45RA+ cells excluded. This table comes from immunoSEQ multiplex PCR, and its TCRdb copy is limited to in-frame clones, with some not included. The profile shows 450,000 to 700,000 clones, about 95% of them singletons. Germline values: CDR1 MDHEN, CDR2 SYDVKM. Trimming at V came to 3 bases and at J to 6 bases, leaving 3 bases not matched to a gene. This CDR3 contains 13 residues. The clonotype originates from a woman aged 30 to 39 in good health. V is TRBV28 and J is TRBJ2-7, with 9 nucleotides matching TRBD1. Specimen: naive CD8+ T cells sorted from blood. CDR3 nucleotides: TGTGCCAGCAGTTTGGGACAGGGAGGCGAGCAGTACTTC. Amino acids: CASSLGQGGEQYF.